What follows is one T cell receptor (beta chain) and its context. The sample comes from a study of tumor-infiltrating lymphocytes in primary liver carcinoma. The V and J ends lost 8 bases and 3 bases respectively, with 17 bases between them. Germline values: CDR1 SGHNT, CDR2 YYREEE (reference sequence). The CDR3 runs to 14 residues. For each extraction, RNA and DNA were obtained together from 20-30 mg of unsorted bulk tissue. Reverse transcription of about 500 ng total RNA with a constant-region primer produced TCR beta cDNA. Slightly modified ARM-PCR with three nested multiplex PCR rounds yielded TCR beta libraries. With TRBV1-TRBV30 forward primers and a C-beta reverse primer, the first two PCR rounds were run for approximately 9 cycles each. TCRdb ran MiXCR on the multiplex PCR reads and lists one entry per CDR3 protein. The profile shows 150,000 to 200,000 distinct CDR3 sequences, 85% of them singletons.

This sequence was found in a man aged 40-49 years with primary liver carcinoma and hepatitis B virus infection. The sequenced sample was tumor tissue from primary liver carcinoma. V gene TRBV5-4 combines with J gene TRBJ2-5, with D perhaps matching TRBD1 or TRBD2 (5 bases each). CDR3 in amino acids: CASSIPGRKETQYF. In nucleotides, the CDR3 is TGTGCCAGTAGCATCCCAGGGAGAAAAGAGACCCAGTACTTC.